Listed here are 14 T cell receptor beta chains from one sample, sequenced in a study of Ad26.COV2.S vaccination and SARS-CoV-2 variants (dated by TCRdb to 2020 to 2022). Sample treatment or condition, as interpreted from the label and publication: around 19 received Ad26.COV2.S at low or high dose, single or two shots; about 5 received placebo; per-sample allocation not given. For vaccine and placebo recipients, repertoires were sequenced using samples collected on day 63 after the first injection. The library was built by means of the immunoSEQ multiplex PCR assay. TCRdb limited this immuneACCESS table to in-frame rearrangements with V and J called. A share of clones is missing; checked studies link under half to unresolved V genes, and the rest is unexplained. The sample table records 350,000 to 500,000 clones; roughly 90% of these occur just once. Around 3.6% of the sample lies in the top ten.

Sequences were derived from peripheral blood, sampled in a trial of Ad26.COV2.S vaccine versus placebo. These receptors were taken from a person between 18 and 65 years old who received the Ad26.COV2.S COVID-19 vaccine or a placebo.

This sequence joins TRBV29-1 and TRBJ2-7; 10 bases match TRBD1. CDR3 length: 12 residues. The trim removed 7 bases at V and 5 bases at J, leaving 5 bases unmatched. Germline V gene lookup returns CDR1 SQVTM and CDR2 ANQGSEA. Written as DNA, the CDR3 is TGCAGCGCTGGACAGGGGGAAGACGAGCAGTACTTC. This translates into CSAGQGEDEQYF.

This clone was seen a few times. The genes are TRBV5-1 and TRBJ2-7; unclear D gene. This CDR3 contains 15 residues. Per the germline V gene, CDR1 is SGHRS and CDR2 is YFSETQ. With 4 bases removed from V and 5 bases from J, the gap between germline ends came to 19 bases. For the CDR3, the DNA is TGCGCCAGCAGCCTGGGAACCTTTGACACCGACGAGCAGTACTTC. Its translation: CASSLGTFDTDEQYF.

The chain employs TRBV4-1 and TRBJ1-5; D not certain. The CDR3 totals 14 residues. Germline CDR1 MGHRA, CDR2 YSYEKL. V shed 0 bases and J shed 5 bases, with 8 bases lying between them. The CDR3 protein is CASSQDRTYQPQHF. The CDR3, as DNA: TGCGCCAGCAGCCAAGACAGGACCTATCAGCCCCAGCATTTT.

The chain has TRBV28 and TRBJ2-7; 7 bases map to TRBD1. V dropped 6 bases and J dropped 6; count of bases not matched to a gene: 11. The CDR3 length is 14 residues. The V gene's germline CDR1 is MDHEN and CDR2 SYDVKM. CDR3 bases: TGTGCCAGCAGACGCCCCACAGGGGTCACCGAGCAGTACTTC. This gives the protein CASRRPTGVTEQYF.

V and J are TRBV7-9 and TRBJ2-3; D unclear. The CDR3 runs 14 residues. Germline V gene data show CDR1 as SEHNR and CDR2 as FQNEAQ (reference sequence). V lost 4 bases to trimming and J lost 4 bases, with 12 bases between them. CDR3 in amino acids: CASSSGPLSDTQYF. CDR3 nucleotides: TGTGCCAGCAGCTCCGGGCCACTATCAGATACGCAGTATTTT.

The chain is built from TRBV19 and TRBJ1-4; D is perhaps TRBD1 (5 bases). V was pared by 3 bases and J by 5 bases, with 10 bases between. Germline V gene data show CDR1 as LNHDA and CDR2 as SQIVND (reference sequence). The CDR3 is 14 residues long. This CDR3 reads CASSMGRENEKLFF. For the CDR3, the DNA is TGTGCCAGTAGTATGGGCAGGGAGAATGAAAAACTGTTTTTT.

This chain uses TRBV11-2 with TRBJ2-5; D unclear. This CDR3 spans 14 amino acids. The V end lost 5 bases, the J end lost 6 bases, and 16 bases lay between the germline ends. Germline V CDR1 and CDR2: SGHAT, FQNNGV. The CDR3 protein is CASSPSGSWQTQYF. The CDR3 DNA reads as TGTGCCAGCAGCCCCTCCGGGTCGTGGCAGACCCAGTACTTC. Drawing the rest from reference TRBV11-2 and TRBJ2-5, the complete variable domain is EAGVAQSPRYKIIEKRQSVAFWCNPISGHATLYWYQQILGQGPKLLIQFQNNGVVDDSQLPKDRFSAERLKGVDSTLKIQPAKLEDSAVYLCASSPSGSWQTQYFGPGTRLLVL.

The count of this clone is one. The chain links TRBV9 to TRBJ2-3; D is unclear. Germline V gene lookup returns CDR1 SGDLS and CDR2 YYNGEE. The CDR3 is 12 amino acids. Trimming took 0 bases from V and 6 from J, leaving 5 bases between them. The CDR3 DNA sequence: TGTGCCAGCAGCGTAGAGTTTGATACGCAGTATTTT. Translated: CASSVEFDTQYF. Variable domain in full (rest from reference TRBV9 and TRBJ2-3): DSGVTQTPKHLITATGQRVTLRCSPRSGDLSVYWYQQSLDQGLQFLIQYYNGEERAKGNILERFSAQQFPDLHSELNLSSLELGDSALYFCASSVEFDTQYFGPGTRLTVL.

The DNA of the CDR3 is TGTGCCAGCAGTTACCCCCGGACGGCGAATTCACCCCTCCACTTT. Translating it yields CASSYPRTANSPLHF. The rearrangement joins TRBV6-2 or TRBV6-3 to TRBJ1-6; D unclear. CDR1 and CDR2 (germline): MNHEY, SVGEGT. Trimming left V 2 bases short and J 7 bases short, with 12 bases between. CDR3 size: 15 residues.

V usage is TRBV6-2 or TRBV6-3 and J usage is TRBJ2-7; D call uncertain. Germline V gene data show CDR1 as MNHEY and CDR2 as SVGEGT. Between the trimmed V and J ends, which lost 5 bases and 6 bases, there was a span of 8 bases. The CDR3 covers 11 residues. CDR3 amino acids: CASSQAIEQYF. The CDR3, as DNA: TGTGCCAGCAGTCAGGCGATCGAGCAGTACTTC.

The chain carries TRBV7-9 and TRBJ1-2, with D uncertain. Per the germline V gene, CDR1 is SEHNR and CDR2 is FQNEAQ (reference sequence). The CDR3 is 16 amino acids. The ends were cut back, 8 bases at V and 3 bases at J, with 22 bases in the middle. This chain's CDR3 is CASGGWQEKIDYGYTF. The CDR3 region has the DNA TGTGCCAGCGGCGGGTGGCAGGAGAAGATCGACTATGGCTACACCTTC.

The V and J genes are TRBV7-3 and TRBJ2-7, with D tentatively TRBD2 (5 bases). Germline V gene data show CDR1 as SGHTA and CDR2 as FQGTGA. The CDR3 has 13 residues. Trimming stripped 5 bases from V and 5 bases from J, with 13 bases between. The CDR3: CASSEGPGDEQYF. For the CDR3, the DNA is TGTGCCAGCAGCGAGGGCCCCGGGGACGAGCAGTACTTC.

The DNA for the CDR3 is TGTGCCAGCAGCTTAGTGGGTGACACTGAAGCTTTCTTT. Translated: CASSLVGDTEAFF. The gene calls are TRBV11-3 and TRBJ1-1; the D is unclear. The CDR3 sequence is 13 residues long. Germline loops: CDR1 SGHNT, CDR2 YENEEA. V was clipped by 1 base and J by 3 bases, with 6 bases between them.

The chain employs TRBV5-1 and TRBJ1-4; D perhaps matches TRBD1 (6 bases). V was shortened by 0 bases and J by 7 bases, with 13 bases between the two germline ends. The CDR3 totals 15 residues. The germline gives CDR1 SGHRS, CDR2 YFSETQ. The CDR3 DNA is TGCGCCAGCAGCTTGGAAGGGGGGCGTCGTGAAAAACTGTTTTTT. Translated, it gives CASSLEGGRREKLFF. Drawing the rest from reference TRBV5-1 and TRBJ1-4, the complete variable domain is KAGVTQTPRYLIKTRGQQVTLSCSPISGHRSVSWYQQTPGQGLQFLFEYFSETQRNKGNFPGRFSGRQFSNSRSEMNVSTLELGDSALYLCASSLEGGRREKLFFGSGTQLSVL.